This entry features one TCR beta chain sequence. Its antigen is unknown. The sample holds no much larger clone one base away, and base qualities are not on file. The sample is drawn from a study of CD8 T cells in Susac syndrome (dated by TCRdb to about 2019). General notes on the study: The study used repertoire sequencing to test whether antigen drove CD8+ T cell activation and differentiation in Susac syndrome. Clonality of the CD8+ T cell repertoire was compared between over 10 healthy donors, approximately 14 Susac syndrome patients and 15 multiple sclerosis patients. Overall study results and their limits: The number of individuals in the TCR sequencing and HLA analysis was acknowledged as relatively small.

RNA was extracted with the RNeasy kit and about 0.5 to 1 ug was reverse transcribed using random hexamers. The immunoSEQ multiplex PCR assay, which covers 54 Vbeta and 13 Jbeta segments, was used to amplify TCR beta CDR3 regions. PCR amplification bias was corrected by using a synthetic template baseline for primer optimization and computational correction. Under the source paper's analysis protocol: Only productive sequences were kept, with reads annotated to V, D and J genes according to IMGT and analyzed in immunoSEQ Analyzer. Clonality was computed as one minus Shannon entropy normalized by log2 of the number of productive unique sequences. Public and private clones were assessed among the 100 most prevalent clones of each patient and control. Susac-specific clones were defined as absent from healthy and MS cohorts, around 1,000 published viral clones and other ImmuneACCESS disease sequences. The public reads were reanalyzed by TCRdb: fastp trimming at Q25, MiXCR alignment, in-frame beta chains only. Duplicate CDR3 protein sequences are folded into a single record with the most common DNA and genes. Clone size and V and J calls follow TCRdb, not the original study. The sample yields some 300,000 distinct CDR3 sequences; almost 85% were counted once. Around 0.2% of the sample is held by the ten biggest clonotypes.

At the junction V is shortened by 9 bases and J by 3 bases, with 14 bases in between. Based on the germline V gene, the CDR1 and CDR2 sequences are MNHEY and SVGEGT. From its cysteine to its phenylalanine, the CDR3 spans 13 amino acids. This entry keeps only the CDR3 DNA: 39 bases, framed from base 1. High-throughput TCR beta sequencing profiled peripheral blood CD8+ and CD4+ T cells from healthy donors, Susac syndrome patients and multiple sclerosis patients. The multiple sclerosis controls were treatment-naive patients who had stable or active relapsing-remitting disease and met the revised McDonald criteria. Bulk CD8+ and CD4+ T cells were purified magnetically by negative isolation, whereas CD8+ TEMRA cells were enriched by FACS. Blood was collected in EDTA tubes and processed within 24 hours, with PBMCs isolated through density gradient centrifugation. PBMCs intended for TCR sequencing were cryopreserved in liquid nitrogen and thawed later in a water bath at 37 degrees C. A purity of at least 90% was achieved for sorted or isolated CD4+, CD8+ and CD8+ TEMRA cells.

The sequence came from a human donor with multiple sclerosis. The specimen was CD8+ T cells from PBMCs. Recombination connected TRBV6-2 or TRBV6-3 to TRBJ1-1, with no confidently assigned D gene. CDR3 sequence: CASSRNLYTEAFF. Here is the DNA: TGTGCCAGTTCCCGGAACCTCTACACTGAAGCTTTCTTT.